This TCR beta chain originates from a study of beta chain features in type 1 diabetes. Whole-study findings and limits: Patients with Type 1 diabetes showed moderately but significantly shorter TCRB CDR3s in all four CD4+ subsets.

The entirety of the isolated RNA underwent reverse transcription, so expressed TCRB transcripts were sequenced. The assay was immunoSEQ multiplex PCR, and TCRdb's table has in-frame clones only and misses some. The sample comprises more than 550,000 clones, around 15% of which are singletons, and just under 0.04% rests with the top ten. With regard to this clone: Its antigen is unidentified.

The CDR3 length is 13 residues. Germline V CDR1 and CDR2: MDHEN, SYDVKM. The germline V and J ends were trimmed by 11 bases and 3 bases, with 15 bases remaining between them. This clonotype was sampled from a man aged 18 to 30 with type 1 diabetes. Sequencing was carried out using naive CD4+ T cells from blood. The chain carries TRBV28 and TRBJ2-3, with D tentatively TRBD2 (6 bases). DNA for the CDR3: TGTGCCTCGATCGGGGGTGGGACAGATACGCAGTATTTT. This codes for CASIGGGTDTQYF.